This T cell receptor beta chain originates from a study of tumor-infiltrating lymphocytes in primary liver carcinoma. TCR beta cDNA was prepared out of approximately 500 ng total RNA by means of a constant-region primer. ARM-PCR was slightly modified, and three nested multiplex PCR rounds with it gave rise to the TCR beta libraries. The two initial PCR rounds, approximately 10 cycles each, used TRBV1-TRBV30 forward and C-beta reverse primers. TCRdb re-derived calls from the multiplex PCR reads in MiXCR, one entry per CDR3 protein. The table lists approximately 330,000 distinct CDR3 sequences, 65% of them singletons. The CDR3 consists of 14 residues. V lost 2 bases, J lost 7 bases, and 11 bases lay in between. CDR1 and CDR2 (germline): KGHDR, SFDVKD. The authors took blood RNA from unsorted whole blood and also extracted germline DNA.

This TCR came from a man aged 35 to 55 with primary liver carcinoma and hepatitis B virus infection. This chain uses TRBV24-1 with TRBJ2-1; D is perhaps TRBD2 (6 bases). Sample: peripheral blood. CDR3 in amino acids: CATSDSGTLNEQFF. CDR3 DNA: TGTGCCACCAGTGATTCCGGGACTTTAAATGAGCAGTTCTTC.